The entry below describes one T cell receptor (beta chain). Losses at the gene ends were 11 bases for V and 8 bases for J; bases not matched to a gene: 15. This CDR3 region has 14 residues. The record originates from a study of blood T cell repertoires in COVID-19. Study at large: PBMCs, B-cell-depleted T cells, or T cells provided the cDNA or gDNA that made up the material.

In the original workflow: Cell counts per sample came from amplifying reference gene primers. Only in-frame clones appear in the TCRdb table, and some are missing; sequencing was by immunoSEQ multiplex PCR. For V, J and clone size, that table is used; D and trimming come from the DNA. The sample contains some 150,000 clones, about 80% of which appear only once. This study enrolled people aged roughly 18 to 100 from 24 US geographic areas. Recovery meant two consecutive negative NP/OP PCR tests, professional clearance, or resolved symptoms. The specimen was PBMCs or T cells enriched from blood (not recorded which). The sequence was obtained from a woman aged 45-59 years who had recovered from COVID-19. The chain combines TRBV6-7 with TRBJ1-2, with TRBD1 matching over 9 bases. TRBV6-7 has ORF status, its function being uncertain. This CDR3 is CAGQSSTGGKGYTF. CDR3 DNA: TGTGCCGGACAATCTTCCACAGGGGGCAAGGGCTACACCTTC.